These 3 T cell receptor beta chains came from one sample sequenced in a study of control samples from healthy donors and cancer patients. Only in-frame clones appear in the TCRdb table, and some are missing; sequencing was by immunoSEQ multiplex PCR. The sample holds more than 85,000 clones, just over 90% seen once. What was sequenced was blood. The receptors were sampled from a human donor in good health. The donor label of this sample is uncertain.

The chain has TRBV6-5 and TRBJ1-2, with D perhaps matching TRBD1 (6 bases). Germline V gives CDR1 MNHEY, CDR2 SVGAGI. Trimming stripped 6 bases from V and 3 bases from J, with 14 bases between. This CDR3 has 14 amino acids. The CDR3 DNA reads TGTGCCAGCAGGCGGACAGTGCAATACTATGGCTACACCTTC. This encodes CASRRTVQYYGYTF.

The genes are TRBV3-1 (or the pseudogene TRBV3-2) and TRBJ2-5, with 13 positions matching TRBD2. CDR3 size: 18 residues. J was trimmed by 2 bases and V by 0 bases; bases with no gene match: 6. Germline-derived CDR1 and CDR2 are LGHDT and YNNKEL (reference sequence). The CDR3 DNA follows: TGTGCCAGCAGCCAAGAGAACCGACTAGCGGGGGGACAAGAGACCCAGTACTTC. It yields the protein CASSQENRLAGGQETQYF.

The rearrangement joins TRBV29-1 to TRBJ2-2; D might be TRBD1 (6 bases). The germline V gene has CDR1 SQVTM and CDR2 ANQGSEA. The CDR3 is made up of 14 amino acids. Trimming shortened V by 5 bases and J by 7 bases, and 17 bases separated the two germline ends. The CDR3 nucleotides read TGCAGCGTTACGGCAGGGGAAATTAACGGGGAGCTGTTTTTT. Its translation: CSVTAGEINGELFF.